Below, 24 T cell receptor beta chains from the same sample are listed, as sequenced in a study of blood T cell repertoires in COVID-19. Clones were sequenced by immunoSEQ multiplex PCR, and TCRdb holds only the in-frame ones, with some missing. This table has 250,000 to 300,000 clones, less than 90% appearing once. Sequenced sample: peripheral blood. The receptors here all came from a man in his sixties who had recovered from COVID-19.

This clone was recorded once. This chain connects TRBV15 to TRBJ2-7; D perhaps matches TRBD2 (5 bases). This CDR3 has 17 residues. V lost 0 bases and J 4 bases, leaving 19 bases between the germline ends. The V gene's germline CDR1 is LNHNV and CDR2 YYDKDF (reference sequence). The DNA for the CDR3 is TGTGCCACCAGCAGAGATTGGGCGGCTAGCCTCAAGTACGAGCAGTACTTC. Its protein product is CATSRDWAASLKYEQYF. Drawing the rest from reference TRBV15 and TRBJ2-7, the complete variable domain is DAMVIQNPRYQVTQFGKPVTLSCSQTLNHNVMYWYQQKSSQAPKLLFHYYDKDFNNEADTPDNFQSRRPNTSFCFLDIRSPGLGDTAMYLCATSRDWAASLKYEQYFGPGTRLTVT.

V is TRBV7-3 and J is TRBJ2-6; a weak D match, TRBD1 (6 bases). Germline V CDR1 and CDR2: SGHTA, FQGTGA. V lost 3 bases and J 3 bases, leaving 12 bases between the germline ends. CDR3 size: 16 residues. CDR3 DNA sequence: TGTGCCAGCAGCTTTCAGGGGCAGGATGGGGCCAACGTCCTGACTTTC. Residues: CASSFQGQDGANVLTF.

This clone was counted once. CDR3 DNA: TGCGCCAGCAGCTGGGGAGGTCAGGGAGAGACCCAGTACTTC. Amino acid sequence: CASSWGGQGETQYF. The chain carries TRBV5-1 and TRBJ2-5; perhaps TRBD2 as D (6 bases). Germline-derived CDR1 and CDR2 are SGHRS and YFSETQ. Trimming removed 3 bases from V and 4 bases from J, with 13 bases in between. The CDR3 has 14 amino acids.

V gene TRBV12-3 or TRBV12-4 combines with J gene TRBJ2-1; 15 bases are a match to TRBD2. The CDR3 runs to 13 residues. V shed 8 bases and J 11 bases; nucleotides not matched to a gene: 4. The CDR3: CASGLAGGPKQFF. In nucleotides, the CDR3 is TGTGCCAGCGGACTAGCGGGAGGGCCGAAGCAGTTCTTC.

There are many counts of this clone. This sequence joins TRBV6-6 and TRBJ1-2; 7 nucleotides agree with TRBD1. The V gene's germline CDR1 is MNHNY and CDR2 SVGAGI (reference sequence). The CDR3 is made up of 15 amino acids. Trimming at V came to 6 bases and at J to 1 base, leaving 8 bases not matched to a gene. CDR3 region: CASRPAGGSNYGYTF. For the CDR3, the DNA is TGTGCCAGCAGGCCAGCAGGGGGGAGTAACTATGGCTACACCTTC.

The V and J genes are TRBV6-5 and TRBJ2-3; a weak D match, TRBD2 (6 bases). Germline CDR1 and CDR2: MNHEY and SVGAGI. V was pared by 11 bases and J by 0 bases, with 12 bases between. The CDR3 consists of 13 residues. The DNA for the CDR3 is TGTGCCTCAACGGGGGTGAGCACAGATACGCAGTATTTT. It yields the protein CASTGVSTDTQYF.

The rearrangement links TRBV7-2 to TRBJ1-1, with D possibly being TRBD1 (6 bases). This CDR3 comprises 14 residues. Trimming removed 5 bases at V and 4 bases at J, with 14 bases between. Germline-derived CDR1 and CDR2 are SGHTA and FQGNSA. DNA for the CDR3: TGTGCCAGCAGCCCTCAGGGGCTGCGCACTGAAGCTTTCTTT. Its protein is CASSPQGLRTEAFF.

V gene TRBV2 combines with J gene TRBJ2-1; unclear D gene. This CDR3 region has 16 residues. V lost 4 bases and J lost 4, with 17 bases in between. Germline V gives CDR1 SNHLY, CDR2 FYNNEI. CDR3 region: CASSGLAALGYNEQFF. Written as DNA, the CDR3 is TGTGCCAGCAGTGGGTTGGCGGCCCTTGGGTACAATGAGCAGTTCTTC.

The V call is TRBV12-3 or TRBV12-4, the J call TRBJ2-5; D unclear. V lost 3 bases to trimming and J lost 5 bases, with 7 bases between them. The CDR3 has 12 residues. CDR3 residues: CASSFLIETQYF. In DNA form, the CDR3 reads TGTGCCAGCAGTTTTCTTATCGAGACCCAGTACTTC.

This chain joins TRBV11-2 and TRBJ1-1, with 7 bases fitting TRBD1. Germline values: CDR1 SGHAT, CDR2 FQNNGV. Unmatched junction bases numbered 6, after V lost 5 bases and J lost 3 bases. CDR3 length: 14 amino acids. The CDR3 bases are TGTGCCAGCAGCAAGGACAGGCCAGACACTGAAGCTTTCTTT. Its translation is CASSKDRPDTEAFF.

The chain recombines TRBV19 with TRBJ1-1; D is undetermined. CDR3 length: 13 amino acids. Germline values: CDR1 LNHDA, CDR2 SQIVND (reference sequence). Trimming shortened V by 5 bases and J by 0 bases, and 7 bases separated the two germline ends. This CDR3 is CASSFRMNTEAFF. In nucleotides, the CDR3 is TGTGCCAGTAGTTTCAGAATGAACACTGAAGCTTTCTTT. The entire variable domain, with the rest obtained from reference TRBV19 and TRBJ1-1, is as follows: DGGITQSPKYLFRKEGQNVTLSCEQNLNHDAMYWYRQDPGQGLRLIYYSQIVNDFQKGDIAEGYSVSREKKESFPLTVTSAQKNPTAFYLCASSFRMNTEAFFGQGTRLTVV.

V and J are TRBV5-1 and TRBJ2-3; 7 nucleotides agree with TRBD2. Looked up from germline, CDR1 is SGHRS and CDR2 is YFSETQ. Trimming took 0 bases from V and 2 from J; bases not matched to a gene: 9. CDR3 length: 17 amino acids. The CDR3 DNA reads as TGCGCCAGCAGCTTGGGTCCTACTAGCGTAGTCACAGATACGCAGTATTTT. As protein: CASSLGPTSVVTDTQYF.

The sample holds one count of this clone. The chain combines TRBV24-1 with TRBJ2-5; tentatively, D is TRBD1 (6 bases). From germline, CDR1 is KGHDR and CDR2 SFDVKD. The V gene lost 4 bases and the J gene lost 2 bases, with 13 bases spanning the gap. The CDR3 contains 15 residues. As DNA, the CDR3 is TGTGCCACCAGTGAACCGGGACAAATACAAGAGACCCAGTACTTC. Its translation: CATSEPGQIQETQYF.

The chain combines TRBV19 with TRBJ1-1; D is perhaps TRBD1 (6 bases). CDR3 size: 14 residues. Between the trimmed V and J ends, which lost 3 bases and 5 bases, there was a span of 13 bases. Germline-derived CDR1 and CDR2 are LNHDA and SQIVND (reference sequence). Written as DNA, the CDR3 is TGTGCCAGTAGTATCGGACAGAGGAAAACTGAAGCTTTCTTT. Translation: CASSIGQRKTEAFF.

V and J are TRBV11-2 and TRBJ1-5; the D is unclear. The CDR3 sequence is 16 residues long. From germline, CDR1 is SGHAT and CDR2 FQNNGV. The V and J ends lost 0 bases and 6 bases respectively, with 15 bases between them. As DNA, the CDR3 is TGTGCCAGCAGCTTAGACCACCGTGAGGGTAGTCAGCCCCAGCATTTT. This gives the protein CASSLDHREGSQPQHF.

This clone was seen once. This chain uses TRBV5-5 with TRBJ2-1; D is perhaps TRBD2 (5 bases). The ends were cut back, 2 bases at V and 7 bases at J, with 7 bases in the middle. Germline CDR1 and CDR2: SGHKS and YYEKEE (reference sequence). This CDR3 is built from 12 residues. In DNA form, the CDR3 reads TGTGCCAGCAGCTTTCCGGGAAATGAGCAGTTCTTC. Translating it yields CASSFPGNEQFF.

The CDR3 nucleotides read TGTGCCAGTAAGAGGCGGGGGCACACAGATACGCAGTATTTT. Protein: CASKRRGHTDTQYF. The chain joins TRBV19 to TRBJ2-3, with D maybe TRBD2 (7 bases). Trimming took 7 bases from V and 2 from J, leaving 13 bases between them. Per germline, CDR1 LNHDA and CDR2 SQIVND (reference sequence). The CDR3 has 14 amino acids.

The V gene is TRBV19, the J gene TRBJ1-3; D is unresolved. This CDR3 has 13 residues. Trimming left V 9 bases short and J 0 bases short, with 9 bases between. CDR1 is LNHDA and CDR2 is SQIVND in the germline V gene (reference sequence). The CDR3 bases are TGTGCCAGCGAGGGCCGCTCTGGAAACACCATATATTTT. Translation: CASEGRSGNTIYF.

The genes are TRBV3-1 (or the pseudogene TRBV3-2) and TRBJ1-2; possibly TRBD1 for D (5 bases). Deletions cut 4 bases from V and 4 bases from J, with 7 bases between. The CDR3 has 12 residues. Germline assignment: CDR1 LGHDT and CDR2 YNNKEL (reference sequence). The CDR3 DNA reads as TGTGCCAGCAGCCGGGGGGGCTATGGCTACACCTTC. Residues: CASSRGGYGYTF.

The chain joins TRBV3-1 (or the pseudogene TRBV3-2) to TRBJ2-7; D perhaps matches TRBD2 (6 bases). Trimming pared 4 bases from V and 5 bases from J, leaving 21 bases between. Germline CDR1 and CDR2: LGHDT and YNNKEL (reference sequence). This CDR3 is 16 amino acids long. Written as DNA, the CDR3 is TGTGCCAGCAGCCCCACTCCTGGAGGGCTTCGGGACGAGCAGTACTTC. Its translation: CASSPTPGGLRDEQYF.

V and J are TRBV18 and TRBJ2-7, with 7 bases identical to TRBD2. The CDR3 consists of 14 residues. Germline CDR1 and CDR2: KGHSH and LQKENI. Unmatched junction bases numbered 13, after V lost 8 bases and J lost 6 bases. This chain's CDR3 is CASAGDPAIGEQYF. The CDR3 bases are TGTGCCAGCGCGGGGGACCCCGCTATCGGCGAGCAGTACTTC.

The chain recombines TRBV7-2 with TRBJ1-4; D call uncertain. Germline V gene lookup returns CDR1 SGHTA and CDR2 FQGNSA. This CDR3 has 13 residues. V was cut by 4 bases and J by 10 bases, with 13 bases left in between. The chain's CDR3 is CASSSDYAGKLFF. For the CDR3, the DNA is TGTGCCAGCAGCTCCGACTACGCCGGAAAACTGTTTTTT.

This clone was detected only a few times. The chain links TRBV19 to TRBJ2-5; 10 nucleotides align to TRBD1. Looked up from germline, CDR1 is LNHDA and CDR2 is SQIVND (reference sequence). The CDR3 runs to 15 residues. Trimming at V came to 6 bases and at J to 7 bases, leaving 11 bases not matched to a gene. In DNA form, the CDR3 reads TGTGCCAGTAGGGCCCGGGACAGGGGATCTTGGACCCAGTACTTC. It codes for CASRARDRGSWTQYF.

This sequence joins TRBV9 and TRBJ2-5, with TRBD2 matching over 15 bases. The CDR3 sequence is 19 residues long. Germline CDR1 is SGDLS and CDR2 is YYNGEE. V lost 4 bases to trimming and J lost 0 bases; unmatched junction nucleotides: 10. The CDR3 sequence: CASSPNPGLAGGDQETQYF. CDR3 DNA sequence: TGTGCCAGCAGCCCCAACCCGGGACTAGCGGGGGGAGACCAAGAGACCCAGTACTTC.